The 31 T cell receptor beta chains listed next were all sequenced from one sample in a study of blood T cell repertoires in COVID-19. Assay used: immunoSEQ multiplex PCR; TCRdb lists only in-frame clones, some missing. The profile shows about 230,000 clones, roughly 88% of them singletons. The sequencing input was peripheral blood. Receptors were obtained from a man aged 40-49 years who had recovered from COVID-19.

This sequence joins TRBV19 and TRBJ2-7; 9 positions agree with TRBD1. Germline CDR1 LNHDA, CDR2 SQIVND (reference sequence). V was clipped by 6 bases and J by 0 bases; unmatched bases: 3. The CDR3 has 14 amino acids. The CDR3, as DNA: TGTGCCAGTAGAGACAGGGGGGGCTCCTACGAGCAGTACTTC. This codes for CASRDRGGSYEQYF.

This chain uses TRBV28 with TRBJ2-1; TRBD1 agrees at 7 bases. Per germline, CDR1 MDHEN and CDR2 SYDVKM. The junction had 15 bases not matched to a gene; V was cut back by 8 bases and J by 8 bases. The CDR3 is 15 amino acids. CDR3 protein: CASLEGAQGWYEQFF. DNA for the CDR3: TGTGCCAGCTTAGAGGGGGCGCAAGGTTGGTATGAGCAGTTCTTC.

The chain joins TRBV10-1 to TRBJ2-5, with a tentative D call TRBD1 (5 bases). The V gene's germline CDR1 is WNHNN and CDR2 SYGVQD (reference sequence). V was clipped by 2 bases and J by 2 bases, with 12 bases between them. This CDR3 region has 15 residues. The CDR3 sequence is CASSEGSGQQETQYF. For the CDR3, the DNA is TGCGCCAGCAGTGAGGGGTCAGGGCAGCAAGAGACCCAGTACTTC.

The chain combines TRBV30 with TRBJ1-2; 9 bases map to TRBD1. CDR1 GTSNPN and CDR2 SVGIG come from the germline V gene (reference sequence). The CDR3 covers 11 residues. With V trimmed by 7 bases and J by 6 bases, 3 bases remained unmatched. CDR3 loop: CASGQGNGYTF. The CDR3, as DNA: TGTGCCTCGGGACAGGGTAATGGCTACACCTTC.

This clone was detected a few times. This chain joins TRBV25-1 and TRBJ1-1; 7 nucleotides match TRBD1. The CDR3 runs to 15 residues. J lost 5 bases, V lost 10 bases, and 16 bases had no gene match. The germline V gene has CDR1 MGHDK and CDR2 SYGVNS. In nucleotides, the CDR3 is TGTGCCACTAGACAGGGCGGGGGGGAGTGGACTGAAGCTTTCTTT. It is translated as CATRQGGGEWTEAFF.

The rearrangement joins TRBV9 to TRBJ2-6, with D possibly being TRBD1 (5 bases). In germline, CDR1 is SGDLS, CDR2 YYNGEE. Trimming cost V 0 bases and J 1 base, with 5 bases left between them. This CDR3 comprises 15 residues. CDR3 in amino acids: CASSVEGSGANVLTF. The CDR3 DNA sequence: TGTGCCAGCAGCGTAGAGGGGTCTGGGGCCAACGTCCTGACTTTC.

V and J are TRBV19 and TRBJ1-2; weak D call: TRBD1 (6 bases). Per the germline V gene, CDR1 is LNHDA and CDR2 is SQIVND (reference sequence). The CDR3 has 18 amino acids. V dropped 7 bases and J dropped 3 bases, with 27 bases sitting between them. CDR3 bases: TGTGCCAGTATGGCCCACTACCTTCTGACAGGTCCTCACTATGGCTACACCTTC. Protein: CASMAHYLLTGPHYGYTF.

The rearrangement uses TRBV5-4 and TRBJ2-3; TRBD2 aligns across 8 bases. J was trimmed by 4 bases and V by 1 base; bases with no gene match: 8. Germline values: CDR1 SGHNT, CDR2 YYREEE (reference sequence). This CDR3 has 16 residues. The CDR3 bases are TGTGCCAGCAGCTTGAAAAGCGGGAGTTTCGCAGATACGCAGTATTTT. It yields the protein CASSLKSGSFADTQYF. Using reference TRBV5-4 and TRBJ2-3 for the parts outside the CDR3, the full variable domain is ETGVTQSPTHLIKTRGQQVTLRCSSQSGHNTVSWYQQALGQGPQFIFQYYREEENGRGNFPPRFSGLQFPNYSSELNVNALELDDSALYLCASSLKSGSFADTQYFGPGTRLTVL.

V and J are TRBV10-3 and TRBJ2-2; D gene unclear. CDR1 and CDR2 from the germline V gene are ENHRY and SYGVKD. The CDR3 is 14 residues long. V was clipped by 8 bases and J by 2 bases, with 12 bases between them. In nucleotides, the CDR3 is TGTGCCATCGCCGATCGAACTAACACCGGGGAGCTGTTTTTT. Its protein product is CAIADRTNTGELFF.

The chain links TRBV29-1 to TRBJ2-1, with D possibly being TRBD2 (6 bases). Germline CDR1 SQVTM, CDR2 ANQGSEA. This CDR3 is 14 amino acids long. V was shortened by 4 bases and J by 2 bases, with 12 bases between the two germline ends. The CDR3 nucleotides read TGCAGCGTTGGGAGGGACGGACCCTACAATGAGCAGTTCTTC. This gives the protein CSVGRDGPYNEQFF.

This rearrangement joins TRBV30 to TRBJ1-5, with no clear D. Germline V gene lookup returns CDR1 GTSNPN and CDR2 SVGIG (reference sequence). The germline V and J ends were trimmed by 5 bases and 2 bases, with 10 bases remaining between them. The CDR3 runs 13 residues. CDR3 protein: CAWGPRGNQPQHF. CDR3 bases: TGTGCCTGGGGACCGAGGGGCAATCAGCCCCAGCATTTT.

With regard to this clone: Other DNA sequences in the same sample also yield this CDR3. The rearrangement joins TRBV30 to TRBJ2-7; 12 positions match TRBD2. CDR1 and CDR2 (germline): GTSNPN, SVGIG (reference sequence). This CDR3 has 14 amino acids. After removal of 3 bases from V and 3 bases from J, the junction contained 3 bases not matched to a gene. The CDR3: CAWSGLAGLYEQYF. CDR3 nucleotide sequence: TGTGCCTGGAGCGGACTAGCGGGACTCTACGAGCAGTACTTC.

The chain links TRBV7-9 to TRBJ1-2; 10 bases are a match to TRBD1. The CDR3 runs 18 residues. The V segment lost 5 bases and the J segment 8 bases; nucleotides outside the gene matches: 20. Germline assignment: CDR1 SEHNR and CDR2 FQNEAQ (reference sequence). This chain's CDR3 is CASSTRQGASWLLRGYTF. CDR3 bases: TGTGCCAGCAGCACACGACAGGGGGCCTCTTGGCTCCTTCGGGGCTACACCTTC.

This clone was picked up many times. The V gene is TRBV6-1, the J gene TRBJ2-7; TRBD1 agrees at 9 bases. Germline CDR1 is MNHNS and CDR2 is SASEGT. Unmatched junction bases numbered 3, after V lost 2 bases and J lost 1 base. The CDR3 extends over 15 amino acids. CDR3 coding DNA: TGTGCCAGCAGTGAATCCGGGACAGGGTCCTACGAGCAGTACTTC. The encoded protein is CASSESGTGSYEQYF.

The V and J genes are TRBV30 and TRBJ1-2, with D possibly being TRBD1 (5 bases). Trimming cost V 5 bases and J 3 bases, with 13 bases left between them. Germline loops: CDR1 GTSNPN, CDR2 SVGIG (reference sequence). The CDR3 covers 13 residues. This CDR3 reads CAWARGVDYGYTF. The DNA for the CDR3 is TGTGCCTGGGCTCGGGGGGTAGACTATGGCTACACCTTC.

DNA for the CDR3: TGTGCCAGCAGCGCAGGAGGAATCTATGGCTACACCTTC. The encoded protein is CASSAGGIYGYTF. This chain uses TRBV9 with TRBJ1-2; D ambiguous. V lost 3 bases, J lost 4 bases, and 10 bases lay in between. The germline V gene has CDR1 SGDLS and CDR2 YYNGEE. The CDR3 length is 13 residues. The whole variable domain, remainder taken from reference TRBV9 and TRBJ1-2, is DSGVTQTPKHLITATGQRVTLRCSPRSGDLSVYWYQQSLDQGLQFLIQYYNGEERAKGNILERFSAQQFPDLHSELNLSSLELGDSALYFCASSAGGIYGYTFGSGTRLTVV.

The rearrangement links TRBV18 to TRBJ1-6; 8 bases line up with TRBD1. CDR1 and CDR2 from the germline V gene are KGHSH and LQKENI. This CDR3 has 15 amino acids. J gave up 7 bases and V 3 bases, and 5 bases lay outside the gene matches. The CDR3 protein is CASSPNRGENSPLHF. In DNA form, the CDR3 reads TGTGCCAGCTCACCGAACAGGGGGGAGAATTCACCCCTCCACTTT.

The chain couples TRBV20-1 to TRBJ1-1; D call uncertain. V was trimmed by 6 bases and J by 2 bases, leaving 7 bases between them. CDR1 is DFQATT, CDR2 SNEGSKA, per germline (reference sequence). This CDR3 comprises 11 residues. The CDR3 DNA sequence: TGCAGTGCCGCAGAAAACACTGAAGCTTTCTTT. This gives the protein CSAAENTEAFF.

The chain has TRBV5-6 and TRBJ2-7; 7 nucleotides match TRBD1. The CDR3 contains 15 residues. Germline trimming cut 2 bases from V and 0 bases from J; bases unmatched to any gene: 5. Germline assignment: CDR1 SGHDT and CDR2 YYEEEE. The CDR3 DNA is TGTGCCAGCAGCTTCGGGACAGTAAGCTCCTACGAGCAGTACTTC. This codes for CASSFGTVSSYEQYF.

The chain joins TRBV28 to TRBJ1-1; D is perhaps TRBD1 (6 bases). Germline assignment: CDR1 MDHEN and CDR2 SYDVKM. Between the trimmed V and J ends, which lost 6 bases and 4 bases, there was a span of 12 bases. The CDR3 consists of 13 residues. The CDR3 nucleotides are TGTGCCAGCAGACTACAGGGTGGCACTGAAGCTTTCTTT. As protein: CASRLQGGTEAFF.

The chain uses TRBV7-9 and TRBJ2-4, with 7 bases lining up with TRBD2. V lost 5 bases and J lost 6; bases outside the gene matches: 13. The CDR3 totals 16 residues. Germline CDR1 and CDR2: SEHNR and FQNEAQ (reference sequence). The CDR3 is CASSAGTTPRGNIQYF. The CDR3 DNA is TGTGCCAGCAGCGCAGGGACTACCCCTCGGGGAAACATTCAGTACTTC.

The table lists this clone with a few counts. The chain carries TRBV12-3 or TRBV12-4 and TRBJ1-1; the D gene is possibly TRBD1 (5 bases). There are 11 residues in the CDR3. The V gene lost 5 bases and the J gene lost 4 bases, with 5 bases spanning the gap. This chain's CDR3 is CASSRGTEAFF. CDR3 nucleotide sequence: TGTGCCAGCAGTAGGGGCACTGAAGCTTTCTTT.

The V and J genes are TRBV19 and TRBJ1-4, with D unclear. The germline CDR1 and CDR2 sequences are LNHDA and SQIVND (reference sequence). Deletions cut 0 bases from V and 7 bases from J, with 3 bases between. The CDR3 is made up of 12 amino acids. DNA for the CDR3: TGTGCCAGTAGTATAGATCGTGAAAAACTGTTTTTT. This sequence encodes CASSIDREKLFF.

This chain uses TRBV4-3 with TRBJ1-2; weak D call: TRBD1 (6 bases). The CDR3 sequence is 14 residues long. In germline, CDR1 is LGHNA, CDR2 YSLEER. V gave up 2 bases and J gave up 5 bases, with 12 bases separating them. In DNA, the CDR3 is TGCGCCAGCAGCCAATCAACAGGGTGGTATGGCTACACCTTC. The encoded protein is CASSQSTGWYGYTF.

This clone has a single count. The chain recombines TRBV18 with TRBJ2-7, with D tentatively TRBD2 (5 bases). The CDR3 loop spans 15 amino acids. V was trimmed by 6 bases and J by 4 bases, leaving 19 bases between them. The V gene's germline CDR1 is KGHSH and CDR2 LQKENI. CDR3 nucleotide sequence: TGTGCCAGCTCCAAGGGCCTCCCCCGGGGATACGAGCAGTACTTC. Protein: CASSKGLPRGYEQYF.

The chain recombines TRBV6-5 with TRBJ2-7; D unclear. V lost 0 bases and J 2 bases, leaving 11 bases between the germline ends. From germline, CDR1 is MNHEY and CDR2 SVGAGI. The CDR3 consists of 15 residues. This CDR3 is CASSYSRVKPYEQYF. For the CDR3, the DNA is TGTGCCAGCAGTTACTCACGGGTTAAGCCCTACGAGCAGTACTTC.

CDR3 sequence: CASSQFLGTAYGYTF. CDR3 nucleotides: TGCGCCAGCAGCCAATTTCTAGGGACAGCCTATGGCTACACCTTC. The chain carries TRBV4-1 and TRBJ1-2, with TRBD1 matching 7 bases. The CDR3 totals 15 residues. Germline V gene data show CDR1 as MGHRA and CDR2 as YSYEKL. The V and J ends lost 2 bases and 4 bases, in that order; junction bases with no gene match: 7.

The V gene is TRBV19, the J gene TRBJ1-1; 7 nucleotides agree with TRBD1. Trimming cost V 7 bases and J 0 bases; bases outside gene matches: 8. The CDR3 is 15 amino acids. Germline V CDR1 and CDR2: LNHDA, SQIVND (reference sequence). The CDR3 DNA follows: TGTGCCAGTACTACCGGGACAGCGATGAACACTGAAGCTTTCTTT. Residues: CASTTGTAMNTEAFF.

This chain joins TRBV20-1 and TRBJ1-1; D unresolved. This CDR3 comprises 11 residues. Germline V gene data show CDR1 as DFQATT and CDR2 as SNEGSKA (reference sequence). V was shortened by 6 bases and J by 11 bases, with 16 bases between the two germline ends. This chain's CDR3 is CSARGLEDAFF. The CDR3 nucleotides are TGCAGTGCCCGAGGCCTTGAGGATGCTTTCTTT.

This CDR3 is CASSLDTNSNEQFF. DNA for the CDR3: TGTGCCAGCAGCTTAGATACGAACTCGAATGAGCAGTTCTTC. The chain uses TRBV11-2 and TRBJ2-1; D call uncertain. V was cut by 0 bases and J by 7 bases, with 10 bases left in between. CDR3 size: 14 residues. The germline V gene encodes CDR1 SGHAT and CDR2 FQNNGV.

The chain recombines TRBV15 with TRBJ2-7, with D possibly being TRBD2 (6 bases). Per the germline V gene, CDR1 is LNHNV and CDR2 is YYDKDF (reference sequence). Trimming took 1 base from V and 2 from J, leaving 12 bases between them. The CDR3 covers 15 residues. In DNA, the CDR3 is TGTGCCACCAGCAGAGCTGCAGGAGGGGCCTACGAGCAGTACTTC. Amino acid sequence: CATSRAAGGAYEQYF.